Listed below are T cell receptor beta chains from one sample, sequenced in a study of T cell repertoires in cytomegalovirus infection. TCRdb reprocessed the reads with MiXCR, giving one entry per CDR3 protein. Of about a million distinct CDR3 sequences in the sample, less than 40% are singletons; the top ten hold around an eighth. No antigen has been identified for these receptors. Sequenced material: cultured CD8+ T cells from PBMCs, taken from culture after CMV antigen stimulation. Receptor source: a human donor in good health (CMV status not recorded). Some clones in this sample may be carry-over from other donors' samples. CDR3s leave out the opening cysteine and the closing phenylalanine or tryptophan.

cdr3_length: 13; v_call: TRBV27; cdr3_aa: ASAPEAFGNQPQH
cdr3_length: 12; v_call: TRBV6-6; cdr3_aa: ASSVSGSGQPQH
cdr3_length: 18; v_call: TRBV7-2; cdr3_aa: ASSWVLLLAGGPENNEQF
cdr3_length: 12; v_call: TRBV6-2/TRBV6-3; cdr3_aa: ASGRGGPYNEQF
cdr3_length: 12; v_call: TRBV7-3; cdr3_aa: ASSGRDHTYEQY
cdr3_length: 12; v_call: TRBV7-9; cdr3_aa: ASWSFTENTEAF
cdr3_length: 14; v_call: TRBV7-6; cdr3_aa: ASSLAGHRGRNEQF
cdr3_length: 16; v_call: TRBV7-3; cdr3_aa: ANSPPVIAGGPYNEQF
cdr3_length: 13; v_call: TRBV5-1; cdr3_aa: ASSLWGGEDTEAF
cdr3_length: 18; v_call: TRBV12-3/TRBV12-4; cdr3_aa: ASSGWTSGGQRKNTGELF
cdr3_length: 12; v_call: TRBV19; cdr3_aa: ASMGLAGDYEQY
cdr3_length: 16; v_call: TRBV7-9; cdr3_aa: ASSPQTSGGPYTGELF
cdr3_length: 16; v_call: TRBV6-2/TRBV6-3; cdr3_aa: ASSYSRTGSTRNQPQH
cdr3_length: 12; v_call: TRBV12-3/TRBV12-4; cdr3_aa: ASSFGVGNQPQH
cdr3_length: 11; v_call: TRBV10-3; cdr3_aa: AISENGDVEQF
cdr3_length: 14; v_call: TRBV7-4; cdr3_aa: ASSLSTSGGHNEQF
cdr3_length: 11; v_call: TRBV19; cdr3_aa: ASSGPSVETQY
cdr3_length: 13; v_call: TRBV12-3/TRBV12-4; cdr3_aa: ASSLLDIPGTEAF
cdr3_length: 15; v_call: TRBV7-9; cdr3_aa: ASSPEGQDLSDYEQY
cdr3_length: 13; v_call: TRBV7-9; cdr3_aa: ASSTGGLMVETQY
cdr3_length: 13; v_call: TRBV15; cdr3_aa: ATSRGPGPWAEAF
cdr3_length: 13; v_call: TRBV7-6; cdr3_aa: ASSLTPNSNQPQH
cdr3_length: 15; v_call: TRBV27; cdr3_aa: ASRPIKPGTANSPLH
cdr3_length: 11; v_call: TRBV19; cdr3_aa: ASSTLEGNEQF
cdr3_length: 13; v_call: TRBV20-1; cdr3_aa: SATEAQGGRGAQY
cdr3_length: 14; v_call: TRBV6-5; cdr3_aa: ASSSVGPYLTDTQY
cdr3_length: 16; v_call: TRBV29-1; cdr3_aa: SVFRPLAPGANTGELF
cdr3_length: 13; v_call: TRBV6-8; cdr3_aa: ASSYRLAGTGELF
cdr3_length: 11; v_call: TRBV6-2/TRBV6-3; cdr3_aa: ASSYQGGYEQF
cdr3_length: 11; v_call: TRBV7-6; cdr3_aa: ASSLRFINEQF
cdr3_length: 13; v_call: TRBV7-9; cdr3_aa: ASSSNAGTDYGYT
cdr3_length: 13; v_call: TRBV28; cdr3_aa: ASSPTGGYNSPLH
cdr3_length: 17; v_call: TRBV19; cdr3_aa: ASSIDRSGGDSFYNEQF
cdr3_length: 14; v_call: TRBV25-1; cdr3_aa: ASSEYSDSGGVSYT
cdr3_length: 13; v_call: TRBV6-5; cdr3_aa: ASSYSGTATVEQY
cdr3_length: 11; v_call: TRBV10-3; cdr3_aa: AISHPGYNEQF
cdr3_length: 10; v_call: TRBV7-9; cdr3_aa: ASSVFTDTQY